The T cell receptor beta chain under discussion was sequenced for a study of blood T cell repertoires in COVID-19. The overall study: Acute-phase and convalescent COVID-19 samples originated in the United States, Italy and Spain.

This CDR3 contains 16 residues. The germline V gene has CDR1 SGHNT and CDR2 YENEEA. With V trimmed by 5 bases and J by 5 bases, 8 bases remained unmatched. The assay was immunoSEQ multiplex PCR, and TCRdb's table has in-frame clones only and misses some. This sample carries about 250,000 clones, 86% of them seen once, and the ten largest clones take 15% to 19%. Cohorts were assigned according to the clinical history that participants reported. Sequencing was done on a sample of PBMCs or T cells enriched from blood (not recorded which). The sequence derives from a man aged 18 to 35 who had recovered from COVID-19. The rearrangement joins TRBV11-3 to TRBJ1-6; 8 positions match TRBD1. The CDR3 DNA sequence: TGTGCCAGCAGCCCACGACGACAGGGGAATAATTCACCCCTCCACTTT. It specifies CASSPRRQGNNSPLHF.